Detailed here is one T cell receptor beta chain. Germline V lookup: CDR1 KGHDR, CDR2 SFDVKD. V gave up 4 bases and J gave up 7 bases; unmatched junction bases: 5. This CDR3 has 15 residues. Original processing notes: Reference gene primer amplification yielded estimated nucleated cell counts. Clones were sequenced by immunoSEQ multiplex PCR, and TCRdb holds only the in-frame ones, with some missing. Clone size and the V and J calls come from that table; the DNA yielded D and trimming. Altogether fewer than 120,000 clones are present, approximately 82% being singletons, with the ten largest covering roughly 3.8%. The data stem from a study of blood T cell repertoires in COVID-19. The overall study: Samples taken during acute and convalescent COVID-19 were collected in the United States, Italy and Spain. T cells, B-cell-depleted T cells, or PBMCs supplied cDNA or gDNA.

Sequenced: peripheral blood. This receptor was obtained from a woman at least 80 years old with acute or convalescent COVID-19. V usage is TRBV24-1 and J usage is TRBJ2-1, with 11 bases aligning to TRBD1. The CDR3 is CATSDPGQGDNEQFF. CDR3 in DNA: TGTGCCACCAGTGACCCGGGACAGGGGGATAATGAGCAGTTCTTC.